The rows below give T cell receptor beta chains drawn from one sample of a study of blood T cell repertoires in COVID-19. Generated by immunoSEQ multiplex PCR, the TCRdb table keeps only in-frame clones and is missing some. The profile shows about 24,000 clones, around four fifths of them singletons. Sequencing was performed on peripheral blood. Receptors were obtained from a human donor in a cohort sampled during active COVID-19. CDR3s include the opening cysteine and the closing phenylalanine or tryptophan. A D gene is named only where the DNA matches it firmly. Size tells how often a clone was seen (once, few, many) or the class of an expanded clone, and some rows leave it out.

D: .
size: .
J: TRBJ2-1
V: TRBV9
CDR3: CASSPRGGGSDEQFF
DNA: TGTGCCAGCAGCCCCCGTGGAGGGGGCTCAGATGAGCAGTTCTTC

D: TRBD1
size: .
J: TRBJ2-7
V: TRBV11-2
CDR3: CASSPGGGQGLYEQYF
DNA: TGTGCCAGCAGCCCAGGGGGTGGACAGGGGTTATACGAGCAGTACTTC

D: TRBD1
size: medium-sized
J: TRBJ2-6
V: TRBV4-3
CDR3: CASSQAGTGASGANVLTF
DNA: TGCGCCAGCAGCCAAGCTGGGACAGGGGCCTCTGGGGCCAACGTCCTGACTTTC

D: TRBD1
size: .
J: TRBJ1-2
V: TRBV4-1
CDR3: CASSPGQNYGYTF
DNA: TGCGCCAGCAGCCCGGGACAGAACTATGGCTACACCTTC

D: .
size: .
J: TRBJ1-6
V: TRBV5-6
CDR3: CASSLGGYISPLHF
DNA: TGTGCCAGCAGCTTGGGAGGATATATTTCACCCCTCCACTTT

D: .
size: once
J: TRBJ1-1
V: TRBV12-3/TRBV12-4
CDR3: CASSTELRTEAFF
DNA: TGTGCCAGCAGTACCGAACTTCGGACTGAAGCTTTCTTT

D: .
size: medium-sized
J: TRBJ1-1
V: TRBV3-1/TRBV3-2
CDR3: CASSIDSPRTEAFF
DNA: TGTGCCAGCAGCATCGACTCCCCGAGGACTGAAGCTTTCTTT

D: .
size: .
J: TRBJ1-1
V: TRBV6-2/TRBV6-3
CDR3: CASSYPLRGMNTEAFF
DNA: TGTGCCAGCAGTTACCCCCTCCGCGGCATGAACACTGAAGCTTTCTTT

D: .
size: .
J: TRBJ2-7
V: TRBV6-2/TRBV6-3
CDR3: CASSYSLAPAEQYF
DNA: TGTGCCAGCAGTTACTCCCTGGCCCCCGCCGAGCAGTACTTC

D: TRBD2
size: .
J: TRBJ2-2
V: TRBV3-1/TRBV3-2
CDR3: CASRFGGAKDGGELFF
DNA: TGTGCCAGCAGGTTCGGGGGGGCGAAGGATGGCGGGGAGCTGTTTTTT

D: .
size: .
J: TRBJ2-1
V: TRBV30
CDR3: CAWSGYSYNEQFF
DNA: TGTGCCTGGAGTGGCTACTCTTACAATGAGCAGTTCTTC

D: TRBD2
size: .
J: TRBJ2-5
V: TRBV4-2
CDR3: CASSQDWASGKETQYF
DNA: TGTGCCAGCAGCCAAGATTGGGCTAGCGGTAAAGAGACCCAGTACTTC

D: .
size: .
J: TRBJ2-3
V: TRBV15
CDR3: CATSLRSGHQQYF
DNA: TGTGCCACCAGCCTCAGGTCGGGACACCAGCAGTATTTT

D: .
size: .
J: TRBJ2-7
V: TRBV19
CDR3: CASSVSGISYEQYF
DNA: TGTGCCAGTAGTGTCTCAGGGATAAGCTACGAGCAGTACTTC

D: .
size: .
J: TRBJ2-7
V: TRBV9
CDR3: CASSVARESYEQYF
DNA: TGTGCCAGCAGCGTAGCCAGGGAATCGTACGAGCAGTACTTC

D: TRBD2
size: once
J: TRBJ2-3
V: TRBV10-3
CDR3: CASQQAGLATITDTQYF
DNA: TGTGCCAGTCAGCAAGCGGGACTAGCGACAATCACAGATACGCAGTATTTT

D: .
size: few
J: TRBJ2-5
V: TRBV2
CDR3: CASSVPHLGTGETQYF
DNA: TGTGCCAGCAGTGTTCCTCACCTGGGCACGGGGGAGACCCAGTACTTC

D: TRBD1
size: .
J: TRBJ1-5
V: TRBV6-5
CDR3: CASSYSGQYNQPQHF
DNA: TGTGCCAGCAGTTACTCGGGACAGTACAATCAGCCCCAGCATTTT

D: .
size: .
J: TRBJ2-2
V: TRBV7-2
CDR3: CASRIGGTNTGELFF
DNA: TGTGCCAGCCGAATCGGGGGTACGAACACCGGGGAGCTGTTTTTT

D: TRBD1
size: .
J: TRBJ2-7
V: TRBV11-3
CDR3: CASSSSDLASRGMQYF
DNA: TGTGCCAGCAGCTCCTCAGACTTAGCGTCCAGGGGGATGCAGTACTTC

D: .
size: .
J: TRBJ2-2
V: TRBV28
CDR3: CASSPQGRGGTGELFF
DNA: TGTGCCAGCAGTCCGCAGGGGCGTGGGGGAACCGGGGAGCTGTTTTTT

D: .
size: .
J: TRBJ2-1
V: TRBV7-2
CDR3: CASSSQTPQGYEQFF
DNA: TGTGCCAGCAGCTCCCAAACCCCCCAGGGCTATGAGCAGTTCTTC

D: TRBD1
size: .
J: TRBJ2-5
V: TRBV7-8
CDR3: CASSLGRGRRETQYF
DNA: TGTGCCAGCAGCTTAGGCAGGGGGCGCAGGGAGACCCAGTACTTC

D: TRBD1
size: .
J: TRBJ2-7
V: TRBV5-5
CDR3: CASTRPGTGGYEQYF
DNA: TGTGCCAGCACCCGCCCCGGGACAGGGGGCTACGAGCAGTACTTC

D: .
size: .
J: TRBJ2-2
V: TRBV30
CDR3: CASPRTENTGELFF
DNA: TGTGCCTCCCCCCGGACAGAGAACACCGGGGAGCTGTTTTTT

D: .
size: once
J: TRBJ2-5
V: TRBV9
CDR3: CASSAGQTYQETQYF
DNA: TGTGCCAGCAGCGCCGGACAGACCTACCAAGAGACCCAGTACTTC

D: .
size: few
J: TRBJ1-5
V: TRBV6-2/TRBV6-3
CDR3: CASSWTAGNQPQHF
DNA: TGTGCCAGCAGTTGGACAGCTGGCAATCAGCCCCAGCATTTT

D: TRBD2
size: .
J: TRBJ2-3
V: TRBV5-4
CDR3: CASRVSGGTDTQYF
DNA: TGTGCCAGCAGGGTTAGCGGGGGCACAGATACGCAGTATTTT

D: TRBD1
size: .
J: TRBJ2-5
V: TRBV18
CDR3: CASSRQGARRETQYF
DNA: TGTGCCAGCTCAAGACAGGGAGCGAGGAGGGAGACCCAGTACTTC

D: .
size: .
J: TRBJ2-3
V: TRBV6-2/TRBV6-3
CDR3: CASSEWGPTDTQYF
DNA: TGTGCCAGCAGTGAGTGGGGCCCCACAGATACGCAGTATTTT

D: TRBD1
size: .
J: TRBJ2-4
V: TRBV13
CDR3: CASSLTGGGLKAKNIQYF
DNA: TGTGCCAGCAGCTTGACAGGGGGGGGTTTAAAGGCCAAAAACATTCAGTACTTC

D: TRBD1
size: once
J: TRBJ1-4
V: TRBV28
CDR3: CASSPGDRSNEKLFF
DNA: TGTGCCAGCAGTCCCGGGGACAGGAGTAATGAAAAACTGTTTTTT

D: TRBD1
size: .
J: TRBJ1-3
V: TRBV30
CDR3: CAWGKDRYSGNTIYF
DNA: TGTGCCTGGGGAAAGGACAGGTACTCTGGAAACACCATATATTTT

D: .
size: few
J: TRBJ1-1
V: TRBV18
CDR3: CASSTSRTENTEAFF
DNA: TGTGCCAGCTCAACGTCCAGGACAGAAAACACTGAAGCTTTCTTT

D: TRBD1
size: .
J: TRBJ1-2
V: TRBV6-6
CDR3: CASSYSLQGNNYGYTF
DNA: TGTGCCAGCAGTTACTCTCTACAGGGGAATAACTATGGCTACACCTTC